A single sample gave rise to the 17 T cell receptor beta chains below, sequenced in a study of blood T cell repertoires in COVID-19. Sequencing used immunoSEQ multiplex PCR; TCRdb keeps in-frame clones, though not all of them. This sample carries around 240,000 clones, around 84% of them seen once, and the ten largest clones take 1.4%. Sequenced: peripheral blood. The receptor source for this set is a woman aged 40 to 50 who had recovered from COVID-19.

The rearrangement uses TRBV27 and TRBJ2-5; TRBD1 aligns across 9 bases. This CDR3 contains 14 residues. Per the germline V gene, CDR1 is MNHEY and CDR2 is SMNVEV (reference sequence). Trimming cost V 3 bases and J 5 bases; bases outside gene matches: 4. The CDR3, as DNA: TGTGCCAGCAGTTTGAACAGGGGGCGGGAGACCCAGTACTTC. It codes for CASSLNRGRETQYF.

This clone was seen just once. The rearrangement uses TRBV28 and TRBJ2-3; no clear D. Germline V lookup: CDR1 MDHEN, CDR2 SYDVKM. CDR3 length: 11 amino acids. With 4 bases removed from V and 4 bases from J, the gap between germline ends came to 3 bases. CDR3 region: CASSSSDTQYF. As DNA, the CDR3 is TGTGCCAGCAGTTCCTCAGATACGCAGTATTTT.

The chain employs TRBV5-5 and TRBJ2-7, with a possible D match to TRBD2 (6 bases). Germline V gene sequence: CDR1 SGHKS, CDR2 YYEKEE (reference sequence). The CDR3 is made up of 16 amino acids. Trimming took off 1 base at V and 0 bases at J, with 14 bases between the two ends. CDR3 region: CASSLYGAGSSYEQYF. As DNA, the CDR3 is TGTGCCAGCAGCTTGTACGGGGCCGGGAGCTCCTACGAGCAGTACTTC.

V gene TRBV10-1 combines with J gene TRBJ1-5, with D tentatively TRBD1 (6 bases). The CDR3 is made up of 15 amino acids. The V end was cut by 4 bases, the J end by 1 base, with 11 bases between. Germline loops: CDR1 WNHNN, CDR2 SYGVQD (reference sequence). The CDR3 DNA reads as TGCGCCAGCAGTGCAGGGGCGGAAAGCAATCAGCCCCAGCATTTT. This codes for CASSAGAESNQPQHF.

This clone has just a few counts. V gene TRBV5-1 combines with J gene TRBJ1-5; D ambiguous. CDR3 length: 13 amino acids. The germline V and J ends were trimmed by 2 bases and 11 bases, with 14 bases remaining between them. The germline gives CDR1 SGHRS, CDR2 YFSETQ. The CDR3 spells CASSLNTGSTQHF. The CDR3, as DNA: TGCGCCAGCAGCTTAAATACGGGTTCAACCCAGCATTTT.

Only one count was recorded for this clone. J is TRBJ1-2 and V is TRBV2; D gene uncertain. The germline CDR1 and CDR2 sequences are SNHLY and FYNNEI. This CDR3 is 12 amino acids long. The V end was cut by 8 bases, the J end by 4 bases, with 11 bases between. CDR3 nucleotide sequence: TGTGCCAGCGCGATCTCCTCCTATGGCTACACCTTC. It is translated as CASAISSYGYTF.

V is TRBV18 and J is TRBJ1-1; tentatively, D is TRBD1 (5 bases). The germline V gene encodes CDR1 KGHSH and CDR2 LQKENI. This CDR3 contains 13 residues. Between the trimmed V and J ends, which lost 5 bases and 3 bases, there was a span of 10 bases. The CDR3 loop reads CASSSTGDTEAFF. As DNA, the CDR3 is TGTGCCAGCTCATCAACAGGTGACACTGAAGCTTTCTTT.

Here the CDR3 DNA reads TGTGCCAGCAGTTTAGGGGCAGGGGTATTTGGCTACACCTTC. It is translated as CASSLGAGVFGYTF. The J gene is TRBJ1-2, the V gene TRBV28, with D perhaps TRBD1 (6 bases). CDR3 size: 14 residues. V dropped 2 bases and J dropped 7 bases, with 14 bases sitting between them. Per the germline V gene, CDR1 is MDHEN and CDR2 is SYDVKM.

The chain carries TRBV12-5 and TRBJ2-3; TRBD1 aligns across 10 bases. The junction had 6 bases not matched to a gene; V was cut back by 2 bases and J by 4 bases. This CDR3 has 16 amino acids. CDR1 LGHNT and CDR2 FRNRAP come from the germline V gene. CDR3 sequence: CASGLRTGGISDTQYF. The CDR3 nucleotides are TGTGCTAGTGGTTTGCGGACAGGGGGTATATCAGATACGCAGTATTTT.

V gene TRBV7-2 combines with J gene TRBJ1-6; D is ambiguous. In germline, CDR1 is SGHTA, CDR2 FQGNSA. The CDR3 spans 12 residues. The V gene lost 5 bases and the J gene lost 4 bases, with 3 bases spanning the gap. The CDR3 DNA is TGTGCCAGCAGCCCGTATAATTCACCCCTCCACTTT. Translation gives CASSPYNSPLHF.

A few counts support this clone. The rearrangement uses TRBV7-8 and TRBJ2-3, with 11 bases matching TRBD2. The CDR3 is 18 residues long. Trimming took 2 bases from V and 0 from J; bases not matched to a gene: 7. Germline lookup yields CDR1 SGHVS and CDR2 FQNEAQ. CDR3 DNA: TGTGCCAGCAGCTTAAGGGCTAGCGGGGGGCCGAGCACAGATACGCAGTATTTT. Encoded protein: CASSLRASGGPSTDTQYF.

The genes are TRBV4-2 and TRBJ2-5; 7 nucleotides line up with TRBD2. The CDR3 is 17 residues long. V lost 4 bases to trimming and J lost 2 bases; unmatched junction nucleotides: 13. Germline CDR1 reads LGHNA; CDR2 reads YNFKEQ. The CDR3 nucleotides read TGTGCCAGCAGCCCCAGCCCCTCTAGCGGACTACAAGAGACCCAGTACTTC. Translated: CASSPSPSSGLQETQYF.

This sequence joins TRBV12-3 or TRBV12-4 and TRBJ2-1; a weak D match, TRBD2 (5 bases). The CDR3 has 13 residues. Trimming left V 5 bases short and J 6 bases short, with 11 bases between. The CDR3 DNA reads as TGTGCCAGCAGTCCAACTAGTCTCAATGAGCAGTTCTTC. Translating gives CASSPTSLNEQFF.

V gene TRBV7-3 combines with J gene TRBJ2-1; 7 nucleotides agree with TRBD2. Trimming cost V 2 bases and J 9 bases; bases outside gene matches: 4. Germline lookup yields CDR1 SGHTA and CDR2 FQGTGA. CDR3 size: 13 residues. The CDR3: CASSLGLVAEQFF. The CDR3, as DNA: TGTGCCAGCAGCTTAGGACTAGTGGCTGAGCAGTTCTTC.

The CDR3 DNA sequence: TGTGCCAGCAGTCGCCCGGACGGGATCTATGGCTACACCTTC. The encoded protein is CASSRPDGIYGYTF. The gene calls are TRBV6-5 and TRBJ1-2; no reliable D call. Germline-derived CDR1 and CDR2 are MNHEY and SVGAGI. V shed 5 bases and J shed 4 bases, with 14 bases lying between them. This CDR3 spans 14 amino acids.

CDR3 sequence reads: CASSQEETSGDVTQYF. The CDR3, as DNA: TGCGCCAGCAGCCAAGAAGAGACTAGCGGGGATGTGACCCAGTACTTC. The rearrangement joins TRBV4-3 to TRBJ2-5; the match to TRBD2 covers 11 bases. The CDR3 runs 16 residues. The ends lost 0 bases at V and 7 bases at J; junction bases unmatched: 7. Germline CDR1 LGHNA, CDR2 YSLEER.

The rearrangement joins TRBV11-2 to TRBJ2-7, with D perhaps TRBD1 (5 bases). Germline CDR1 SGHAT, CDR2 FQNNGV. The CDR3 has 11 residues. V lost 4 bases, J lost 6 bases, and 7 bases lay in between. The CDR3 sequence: CASSSTVEQYF. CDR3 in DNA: TGTGCCAGCAGCTCGACAGTCGAGCAGTACTTC.